This T cell receptor (beta chain) emerged from a study of blood T cells in healthy people across ages. At the level of the study: Per two T cells, template switching captured roughly one barcoded beta molecule. Study-level results: Shifts in expanded clonotypes may have been confounded by donor CMV status, which was unknown.

A remark on this clonotype: The antigen is not known.

Through a sample-barcoded 5' primer and a J-beta primer mix, a second PCR was run for roughly 6 to 11 cycles. Every individual sample yielded 3 million or more paired-end reads (each containing CDR3). TCRdb reprocessed the 5' RACE reads via MiXCR and lists one record per CDR3 protein. The sample shows 650,000 to 900,000 distinct CDR3 sequences, approximately 65% of them seen only once. Germline CDR1 reads MNHEY; CDR2 reads SVGEGT. The CDR3 contains 17 residues. The chain joins TRBV6-2 or TRBV6-3 to TRBJ2-4; possibly TRBD1 for D (6 bases). TRBJ2-7 matches the DNA end more closely, so the J call is doubtful. The source material was blood. The sequence came from a man younger than 40 in good health. The CDR3 loop is CASSFPLDRFNSYEQYF. DNA for the CDR3: TGTGCCAGCAGTTTTCCATTAGACAGGTTCAACTCCTACGAGCAGTACTTC.